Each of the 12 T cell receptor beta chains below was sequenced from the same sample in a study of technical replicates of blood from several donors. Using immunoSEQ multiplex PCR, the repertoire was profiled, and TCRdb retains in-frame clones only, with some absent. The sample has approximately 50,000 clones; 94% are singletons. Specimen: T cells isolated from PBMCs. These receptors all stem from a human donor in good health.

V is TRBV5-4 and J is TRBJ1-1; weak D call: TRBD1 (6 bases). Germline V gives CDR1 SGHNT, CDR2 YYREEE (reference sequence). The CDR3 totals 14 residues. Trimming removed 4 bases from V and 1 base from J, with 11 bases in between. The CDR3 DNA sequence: TGTGCCAGCAGCGTGTCGGGACAGAACACTGAAGCTTTCTTT. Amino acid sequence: CASSVSGQNTEAFF.

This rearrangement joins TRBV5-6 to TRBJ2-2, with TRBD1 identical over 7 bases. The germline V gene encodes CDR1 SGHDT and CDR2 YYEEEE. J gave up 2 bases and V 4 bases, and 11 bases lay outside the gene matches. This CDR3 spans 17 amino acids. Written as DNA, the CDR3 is TGTGCCAGCAGCGCAATTATTCGGGACAGAAACACCGGGGAGCTGTTTTTT. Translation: CASSAIIRDRNTGELFF.

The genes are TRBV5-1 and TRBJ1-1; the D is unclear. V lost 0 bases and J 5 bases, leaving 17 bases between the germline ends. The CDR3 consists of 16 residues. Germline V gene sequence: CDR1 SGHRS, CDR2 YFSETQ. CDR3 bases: TGCGCCAGCAGCTTGGCCCGGGGTCCCCTGTTAACTGAAGCTTTCTTT. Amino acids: CASSLARGPLLTEAFF. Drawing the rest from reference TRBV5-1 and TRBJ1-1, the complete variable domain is KAGVTQTPRYLIKTRGQQVTLSCSPISGHRSVSWYQQTPGQGLQFLFEYFSETQRNKGNFPGRFSGRQFSNSRSEMNVSTLELGDSALYLCASSLARGPLLTEAFFGQGTRLTVV.

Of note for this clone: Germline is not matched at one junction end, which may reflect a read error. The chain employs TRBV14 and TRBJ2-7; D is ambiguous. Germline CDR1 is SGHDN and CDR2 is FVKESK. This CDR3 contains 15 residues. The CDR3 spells CASSQEVRHSFEQYF. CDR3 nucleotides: TGTGCCAGCAGCCAAGAGGTACGACACTCCTTCGAGCAGTACTTC.

CDR3 bases: TGTGCCAGCAGCTTAGAGGCTGTTAGTGTGGGCAGGGGATTATCCGGGGAGCTGTTTTTT. Its translation: CASSLEAVSVGRGLSGELFF. The chain uses TRBV5-4 and TRBJ2-2, with a possible D match to TRBD1 (6 bases). Trimming shortened V by 2 bases and J by 6 bases, and 29 bases separated the two germline ends. The CDR3 is made up of 20 amino acids. CDR1 SGHNT and CDR2 YYREEE come from the germline V gene (reference sequence).

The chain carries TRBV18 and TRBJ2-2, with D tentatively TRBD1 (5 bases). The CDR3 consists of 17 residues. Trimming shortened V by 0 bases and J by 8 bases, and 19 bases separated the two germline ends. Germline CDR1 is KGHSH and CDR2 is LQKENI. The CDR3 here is CASSPPAGYFPSGELFF. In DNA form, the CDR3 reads TGTGCCAGCTCACCACCGGCAGGGTATTTTCCGTCTGGGGAGCTGTTTTTT. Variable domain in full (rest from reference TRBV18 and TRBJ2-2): NAGVMQNPRHLVRRRGQEARLRCSPMKGHSHVYWYRQLPEEGLKFMVYLQKENIIDESGMPKERFSAEFPKEGPSILRIQQVVRGDSAAYFCASSPPAGYFPSGELFFGEGSRLTVL.

This CDR3 reads CASSLVVLGGVAGAQWVETQYF. The CDR3, as DNA: TGTGCCAGCAGCTTAGTAGTCCTCGGGGGAGTAGCGGGGGCCCAGTGGGTGGAGACCCAGTACTTC. The rearrangement uses TRBV7-8 and TRBJ2-5; 9 bases match TRBD2. CDR1 and CDR2 (germline): SGHVS, FQNEAQ. The J segment lost 5 bases and the V segment lost 1 base, leaving 26 bases of the junction unmatched. The CDR3 runs 22 residues.

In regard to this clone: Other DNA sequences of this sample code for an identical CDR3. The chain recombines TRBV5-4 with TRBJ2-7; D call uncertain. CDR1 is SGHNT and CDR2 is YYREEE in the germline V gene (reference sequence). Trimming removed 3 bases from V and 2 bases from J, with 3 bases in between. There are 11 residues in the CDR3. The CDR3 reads CASSSTYEQYF. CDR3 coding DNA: TGTGCCAGCAGCTCCACCTACGAGCAGTACTTC.

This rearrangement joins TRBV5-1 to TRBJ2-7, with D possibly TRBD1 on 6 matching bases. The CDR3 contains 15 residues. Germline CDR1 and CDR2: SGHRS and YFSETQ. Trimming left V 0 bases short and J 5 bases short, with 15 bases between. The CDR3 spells CASSLGKGVNHEQYF. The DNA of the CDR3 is TGCGCCAGCAGCTTGGGAAAGGGGGTTAACCACGAGCAGTACTTC.

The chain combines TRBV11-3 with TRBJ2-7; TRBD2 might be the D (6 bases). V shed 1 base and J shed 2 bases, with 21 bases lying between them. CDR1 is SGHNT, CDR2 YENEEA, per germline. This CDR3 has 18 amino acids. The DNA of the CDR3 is TGTGCCAGCAGCTTAGGGGGATTAGCACGGGACTCAACCTACGAGCAGTACTTC. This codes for CASSLGGLARDSTYEQYF.

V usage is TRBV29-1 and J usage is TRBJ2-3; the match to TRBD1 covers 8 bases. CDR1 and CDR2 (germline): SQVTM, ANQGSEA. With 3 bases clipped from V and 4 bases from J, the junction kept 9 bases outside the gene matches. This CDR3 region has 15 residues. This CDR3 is CSVEGQVSISDTQYF. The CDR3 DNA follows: TGCAGCGTTGAGGGACAGGTGAGTATTTCAGATACGCAGTATTTT.

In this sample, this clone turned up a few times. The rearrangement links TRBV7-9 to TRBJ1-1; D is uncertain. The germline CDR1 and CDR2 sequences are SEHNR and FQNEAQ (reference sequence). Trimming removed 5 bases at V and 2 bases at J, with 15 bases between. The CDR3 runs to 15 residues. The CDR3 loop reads CASSPIPTVNTEAFF. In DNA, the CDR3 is TGTGCCAGCAGCCCAATACCAACAGTAAACACTGAAGCTTTCTTT.